What follows describes a single T cell receptor beta chain. No cognate antigen has been identified for it. Base qualities are not at hand, and no much larger clone is one base apart. The sample comes from a study of blood T cell repertoires in COVID-19 (dated by TCRdb to 2020 to 2021). For context, the study as a whole: Collaborator samples came from the United States, Italy and Spain and covered acute and convalescent phases of COVID-19. The prospective study material was composed of cDNA or gDNA derived from T cells, B-cell-depleted T cells, or PBMCs. Subjects who had been exposed to COVID-19, were actively infected with it, or had recovered from it provided the deeply sampled blood TCRbeta repertoires that made up the dataset. The repertoires were released in a freely available public database meant as a resource for research on the immune response to SARS-CoV-2. The samples were drawn from the first 160 participants of the ongoing ImmuneRACE study and from under 1,500 subjects provided by 6 global collaborators. Nearly every sample came with metadata listing a de-identified subject ID, COVID-19 status, age in years and sex. Where available, HLA class I and class II types were taken from metadata supplied by the sample provider and were not determined by assay-based typing. On the study overall, not on this receptor specifically: Clinical and demographic metadata were provided uncurated, with the amount varying by source and participant.

Whole blood was collected in K2EDTA tubes by collaborating institutions according to the institutions' own protocols. For TCRbeta analysis, collaborators shipped samples in one of three forms: frozen whole blood, isolated PBMCs, or DNA extracted from either of those sample types. TCRbeta CDR3 regions were amplified from genomic DNA by means of the immunoSEQ Assay, a bias-controlled multiplex PCR. The authors processed their data as follows. The number of nucleated cells in each sample was estimated from the amplification of reference gene primers within the assay. To quantify the absolute abundance of each unique TCRbeta CDR3 rearrangement, sequence reads were collapsed and filtered. Productive Simpson clonality was computed per sample as the square root of Simpson's diversity index over productive rearrangements. TCRdb carries this immuneACCESS record with in-frame sequences only. Its versions omit some clonotypes, under half of them owing to an unresolved V gene in the studies checked, with the rest unexplained. V and J calls plus clone size are reproduced from that table; the DNA served to infer D and trimming. The sample profile shows about 410,000 clones; 70% to 90% of them were found once. Over 1.1% of the sample goes to the ten largest clones.

The germline V gene yields SGHDN for CDR1 and FVKESK for CDR2. The CDR3 spans 16 residues, from the cysteine through the phenylalanine. Here the CDR3 DNA is all that survives: 48 bases in frame from base 1. V and J are truncated by 0 bases and 3 bases respectively, leaving an intervening sequence of 13 bases. The source of this sequence is a woman aged 25 to 45 with active or convalescent COVID-19. This chain joins TRBV14 to TRBJ2-3; D gene: possibly TRBD2, on 5 matching bases. The specimen sequenced was peripheral blood. The CDR3 reads CASSQDVFRGTDTQYF. The sequenced DNA is TGTGCCAGCAGCCAAGATGTCTTCCGGGGAACAGATACGCAGTATTTT.